This T cell receptor (beta chain) was captured in a study of naive and memory T cell subsets. Study-wide points: Potentially, T cell activation and differentiation skew this RNA-based measurement.

Germline V lookup: CDR1 MDHEN, CDR2 SYDVKM. Trimming removed 4 bases at V and 8 bases at J, with 8 bases between. The CDR3 runs 11 residues. The library had UMIs added by 3' ligation of an oligonucleotide to TCR cDNA. Whole blood, 2.5 to 3 ml, came from adult healthy volunteers. The sample holds many counts of this clonotype. Its antigen is unknown. The SP2 primer and nested alpha and beta constant region primers amplified ligated cDNA in four rounds. Blood and skin TCR RNA was reverse transcribed with alpha and beta constant primers. One entry per CDR3 protein, called by TCRdb with MiXCR from the 5' RACE reads. The sample gives more than 50,000 distinct CDR3 sequences, approximately 8.5% of which show up once; 15% to 20% is in the top ten.

This TCR came from a female donor in good health. The chain links TRBV28 to TRBJ1-1; D not certain. DNA of the CDR3: TGTGCCAGCAGTTCCCCCCGGGAAGCTTTCTTT. Its translation is CASSSPREAFF.